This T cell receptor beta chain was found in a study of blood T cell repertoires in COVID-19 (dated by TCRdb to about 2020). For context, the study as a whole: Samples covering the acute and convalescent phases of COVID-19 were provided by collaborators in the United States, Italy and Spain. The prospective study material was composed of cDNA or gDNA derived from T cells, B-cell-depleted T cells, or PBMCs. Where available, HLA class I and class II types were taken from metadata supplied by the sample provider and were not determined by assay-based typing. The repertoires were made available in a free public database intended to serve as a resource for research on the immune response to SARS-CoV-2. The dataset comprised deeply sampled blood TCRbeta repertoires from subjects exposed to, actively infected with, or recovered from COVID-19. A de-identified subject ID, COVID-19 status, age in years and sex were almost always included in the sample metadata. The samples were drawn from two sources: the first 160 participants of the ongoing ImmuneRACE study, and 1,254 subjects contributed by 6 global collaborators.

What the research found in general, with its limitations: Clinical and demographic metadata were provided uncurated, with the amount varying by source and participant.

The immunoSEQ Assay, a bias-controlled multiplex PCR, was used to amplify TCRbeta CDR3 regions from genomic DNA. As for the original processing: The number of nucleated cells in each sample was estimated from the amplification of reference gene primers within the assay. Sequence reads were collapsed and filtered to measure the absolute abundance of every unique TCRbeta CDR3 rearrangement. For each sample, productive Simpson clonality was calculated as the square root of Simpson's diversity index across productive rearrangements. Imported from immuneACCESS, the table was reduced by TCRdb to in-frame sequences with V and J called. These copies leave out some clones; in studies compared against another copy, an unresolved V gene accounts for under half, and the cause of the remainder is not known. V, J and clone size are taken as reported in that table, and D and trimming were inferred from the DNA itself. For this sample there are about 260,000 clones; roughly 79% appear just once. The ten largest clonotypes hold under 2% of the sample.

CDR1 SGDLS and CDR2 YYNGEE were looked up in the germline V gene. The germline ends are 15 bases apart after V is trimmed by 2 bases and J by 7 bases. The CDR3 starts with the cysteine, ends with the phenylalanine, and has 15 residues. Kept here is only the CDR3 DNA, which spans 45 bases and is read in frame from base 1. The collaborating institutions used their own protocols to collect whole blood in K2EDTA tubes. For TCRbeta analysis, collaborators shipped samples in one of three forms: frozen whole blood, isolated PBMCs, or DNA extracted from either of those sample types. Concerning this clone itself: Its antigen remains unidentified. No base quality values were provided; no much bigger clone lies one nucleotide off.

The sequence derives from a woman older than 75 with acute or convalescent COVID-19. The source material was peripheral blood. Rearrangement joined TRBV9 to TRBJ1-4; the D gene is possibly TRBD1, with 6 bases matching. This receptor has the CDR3 CASSVTDSRVEKLFF. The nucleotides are TGTGCCAGCAGCGTTACGGACAGCCGAGTTGAAAAACTGTTTTTT. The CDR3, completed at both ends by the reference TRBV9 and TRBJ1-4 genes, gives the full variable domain DSGVTQTPKHLITATGQRVTLRCSPRSGDLSVYWYQQSLDQGLQFLIQYYNGEERAKGNILERFSAQQFPDLHSELNLSSLELGDSALYFCASSVTDSRVEKLFFGSGTQLSVL.